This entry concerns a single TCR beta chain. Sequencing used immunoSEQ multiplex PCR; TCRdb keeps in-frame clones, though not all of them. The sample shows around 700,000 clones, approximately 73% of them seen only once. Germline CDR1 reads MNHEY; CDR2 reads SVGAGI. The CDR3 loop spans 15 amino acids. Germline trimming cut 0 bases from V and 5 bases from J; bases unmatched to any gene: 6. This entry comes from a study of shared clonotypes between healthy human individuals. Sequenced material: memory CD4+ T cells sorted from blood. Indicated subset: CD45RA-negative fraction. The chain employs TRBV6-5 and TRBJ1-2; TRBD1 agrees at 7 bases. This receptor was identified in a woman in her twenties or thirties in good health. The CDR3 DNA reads TGTGCCAGCAGTTACTCGGGAGGGGGCGGATATGGCTACACCTTC. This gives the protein CASSYSGGGGYGYTF.